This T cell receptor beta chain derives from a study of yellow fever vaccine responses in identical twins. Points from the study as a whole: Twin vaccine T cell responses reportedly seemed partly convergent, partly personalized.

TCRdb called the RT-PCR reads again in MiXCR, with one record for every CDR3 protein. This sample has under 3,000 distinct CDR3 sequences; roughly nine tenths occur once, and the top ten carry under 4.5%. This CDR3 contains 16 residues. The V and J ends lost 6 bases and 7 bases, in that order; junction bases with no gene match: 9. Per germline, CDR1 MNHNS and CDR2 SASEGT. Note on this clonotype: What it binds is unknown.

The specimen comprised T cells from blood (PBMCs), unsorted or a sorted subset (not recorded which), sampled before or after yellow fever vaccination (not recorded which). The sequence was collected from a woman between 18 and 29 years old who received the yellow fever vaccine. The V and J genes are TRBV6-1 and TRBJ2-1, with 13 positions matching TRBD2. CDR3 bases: TGTGCCAGCAGCAAACTGGGACTAGCGGGACCTAATGAGCAGTTCTTC. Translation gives CASSKLGLAGPNEQFF.